This T cell receptor beta chain was identified during a study of monozygotic twins with cystic fibrosis. Here immunoSEQ multiplex PCR was the method, and the copy in TCRdb shows in-frame clones only, minus some. The sample lists roughly 7,900 clones, 85% to 95% seen once, with about 0.49% in the top ten. V was shortened by 5 bases and J by 5 bases, with 18 bases between the two germline ends. This CDR3 has 15 amino acids. Germline V gene lookup returns CDR1 SGHNT and CDR2 YENEEA. Whole-study findings and limits: In 13 of 16 pairs, V gene usage was closest to the co-twin's. Clonality was generally low (median approximately 0.0095), higher in the most severe patients. No link emerged between shared CDR3 counts and age, concordance or severity.

Regarding this clone: Its antigen remains unidentified.

The TCR was taken from a boy younger than 10 with cystic fibrosis. The sequenced material came from blood. V usage is TRBV11-3 and J usage is TRBJ2-5; D may be TRBD2 (5 bases). Here the CDR3 reads CASSPSWVVRETQYF. DNA of the CDR3: TGTGCCAGCAGCCCTAGCTGGGTTGTGCGGGAGACCCAGTACTTC.